The 16 T cell receptor beta chains given below trace back to one sample, sequenced in a study of early T cells in non-severe SARS-CoV-2 infection. TCRdb itself ran the 5' RACE reads through MiXCR, one entry per CDR3 protein. The sample has approximately 58,000 distinct CDR3 sequences, under 14% seen once; the top ten hold around 9.6%. Sequenced: whole blood. The receptor set was obtained from an adult who was a healthcare worker with PCR-confirmed SARS-CoV-2 infection or an uninfected control (not recorded which).

V and J are TRBV7-6 and TRBJ1-2; D gene unclear. CDR1 and CDR2 (germline): SGHVS, FNYEAQ. The CDR3 is 13 residues long. Trimming removed 5 bases from V and 0 bases from J, with 7 bases in between. The CDR3 DNA reads as TGTGCCAGCAGCCCCTTGTCTAACTATGGCTACACCTTC. This translates into CASSPLSNYGYTF.

This clonotype was seen at least ten times. This chain joins TRBV7-3 and TRBJ2-1, with 7 bases identical to TRBD2. This CDR3 has 16 residues. Germline CDR1 is SGHTA and CDR2 is FQGTGA. Unmatched junction bases numbered 10, after V lost 1 base and J lost 7 bases. CDR3 coding DNA: TGTGCCAGCAGCTTAAAGACTAGCACATCCCCAAATGAGCAGTTCTTC. This encodes CASSLKTSTSPNEQFF.

The V and J genes are TRBV6-1 and TRBJ2-7, with a tentative D call TRBD2 (5 bases). V was cut by 6 bases and J by 4 bases, with 13 bases left in between. This CDR3 comprises 13 residues. CDR1 and CDR2 from the germline V gene are MNHNS and SASEGT. CDR3 in amino acids: CASRRGRDYEQYF. The CDR3 nucleotides read TGTGCCAGCAGGAGAGGGAGAGATTACGAGCAGTACTTC.

This clonotype has more than one count but fewer than ten. The J gene is TRBJ2-3, the V gene TRBV19; unclear D gene. V gave up 2 bases and J gave up 5 bases, with 8 bases separating them. The CDR3 runs 13 residues. Germline CDR1 LNHDA, CDR2 SQIVND (reference sequence). CDR3 loop: CASSITKIDTQYF. The CDR3 DNA sequence: TGTGCCAGTAGTATAACTAAAATAGATACGCAGTATTTT.

A single count supports this clonotype. This rearrangement joins TRBV7-6 to TRBJ2-7; the D gene is possibly TRBD1 (5 bases). CDR3 size: 15 residues. Germline V gene data show CDR1 as SGHVS and CDR2 as FNYEAQ. V gave up 4 bases and J gave up 7 bases, with 20 bases separating them. Written as DNA, the CDR3 is TGTGCCAGCAGCTCCACAGGCGCAGCTAACTGGGAGCAGTACTTC. The encoded protein is CASSSTGAANWEQYF.

This clonotype was recorded a few times. The rearrangement links TRBV10-3 to TRBJ2-7; D gene uncertain. V was pared by 6 bases and J by 1 base, with 10 bases between. Looked up from germline, CDR1 is ENHRY and CDR2 is SYGVKD. The length of the CDR3 is 13 residues. The CDR3 sequence is CAISVQSSYEQYF. The DNA for the CDR3 is TGTGCCATCAGCGTTCAGAGTTCCTACGAGCAGTACTTC.

This clonotype was seen many times. The chain is built from TRBV29-1 and TRBJ2-7; D may correspond to TRBD1 or TRBD2 (6 bases each). This CDR3 spans 14 amino acids. V lost 1 base and J lost 5, with 15 bases in between. CDR1 and CDR2 from the germline V gene are SQVTM and ANQGSEA. CDR3 DNA: TGCAGCGTTGAAGGATCTTTGGGGGGCAACGAGCAGTACTTC. As protein: CSVEGSLGGNEQYF.

This clonotype has a count of ten or more. The chain recombines TRBV7-6 with TRBJ2-2; 9 nucleotides match TRBD2. With V trimmed by 5 bases and J by 3 bases, 7 bases remained unmatched. The CDR3 covers 16 residues. Germline V gives CDR1 SGHVS, CDR2 FNYEAQ. CDR3 nucleotides: TGTGCCAGCAGCCCATTAGCGGGAGCGGACACCGGGGAGCTGTTTTTT. Amino acids: CASSPLAGADTGELFF.

This clonotype was detected many times. V is TRBV12-3 or TRBV12-4 and J is TRBJ2-2; D ambiguous. The V gene lost 0 bases and the J gene lost 0 bases, with 5 bases spanning the gap. The CDR3 loop spans 15 amino acids. For the CDR3, the DNA is TGTGCCAGCAGTTTAGCGGAGACGAACACCGGGGAGCTGTTTTTT. Translating it yields CASSLAETNTGELFF.

J is TRBJ2-3 and V is TRBV7-9; D not certain. CDR1 SEHNR and CDR2 FQNEAQ come from the germline V gene (reference sequence). The CDR3 covers 13 residues. The V end was cut by 1 base, the J end by 6 bases, with 8 bases between. The CDR3 loop is CASSLVIGDTQYF. DNA for the CDR3: TGTGCCAGCAGCTTAGTAATCGGCGATACGCAGTATTTT.

This clonotype was found many times. The chain joins TRBV5-1 to TRBJ2-1; perhaps TRBD2 as D (6 bases). Germline values: CDR1 SGHRS, CDR2 YFSETQ. The CDR3 is 15 amino acids. Trimming shortened V by 4 bases and J by 4 bases, and 15 bases separated the two germline ends. CDR3 sequence reads: CASSPGTLTYNEQFF. The CDR3 DNA reads as TGCGCCAGCAGCCCAGGGACTCTCACATACAATGAGCAGTTCTTC. Combining the CDR3 with reference TRBV5-1 and TRBJ2-1 gives the whole variable domain KAGVTQTPRYLIKTRGQQVTLSCSPISGHRSVSWYQQTPGQGLQFLFEYFSETQRNKGNFPGRFSGRQFSNSRSEMNVSTLELGDSALYLCASSPGTLTYNEQFFGPGTRLTVL.

V is TRBV18 and J is TRBJ1-1; TRBD1 is a possible D gene (6 bases). This CDR3 is 18 amino acids long. V was trimmed by 0 bases and J by 4 bases, leaving 21 bases between them. CDR1 KGHSH and CDR2 LQKENI come from the germline V gene. The CDR3 coding sequence is TGTGCCAGCTCACCACCGTTCGGCCAGGGGCGATCTCTCACTGAAGCTTTCTTT. Its protein product is CASSPPFGQGRSLTEAFF.

This clonotype occurred many times. The chain is built from TRBV6-6 and TRBJ1-1, with 7 bases aligning to TRBD1. The CDR3 consists of 16 residues. With V trimmed by 7 bases and J by 5 bases, 16 bases remained unmatched. Germline CDR1 reads MNHNY; CDR2 reads SVGAGI (reference sequence). Written as DNA, the CDR3 is TGTGCCAGCAACTCTCCGGCAGGGGGGGCAAAAACTGAAGCTTTCTTT. It translates to CASNSPAGGAKTEAFF.

The table lists this clonotype with many counts. V is TRBV4-1 and J is TRBJ2-1, with a possible D match to TRBD2 (5 bases). V was clipped by 6 bases and J by 10 bases, with 19 bases between them. The length of the CDR3 is 14 residues. Germline CDR1 and CDR2: MGHRA and YSYEKL. The DNA of the CDR3 is TGCGCCAGCAGTACCAAGCACCTATCGGGGGAGCAGTTCTTC. This translates into CASSTKHLSGEQFF.

As for this clonotype: This may come from a read error, since a much larger clone is one base off. The chain couples TRBV9 to TRBJ2-7; D not certain. V was trimmed by 4 bases and J by 6 bases, leaving 26 bases between them. The CDR3 runs to 17 residues. Germline V gene sequence: CDR1 SGDLS, CDR2 YYNGEE. The CDR3 coding sequence is TGTGCCAGCAGCCCATACTCCGGACGGACGTCTCCCGGCGAGCAGTACTTC. Its translation: CASSPYSGRTSPGEQYF.

There are many counts of this clonotype. This sequence joins TRBV2 and TRBJ1-5, with no clear D. V lost 7 bases, J lost 0 bases, and 10 bases lay in between. This CDR3 spans 14 amino acids. In germline, CDR1 is SNHLY, CDR2 FYNNEI. The chain's CDR3 is CASTPTNSNQPQHF. The CDR3, as DNA: TGTGCCAGCACCCCGACAAATAGCAATCAGCCCCAGCATTTT.